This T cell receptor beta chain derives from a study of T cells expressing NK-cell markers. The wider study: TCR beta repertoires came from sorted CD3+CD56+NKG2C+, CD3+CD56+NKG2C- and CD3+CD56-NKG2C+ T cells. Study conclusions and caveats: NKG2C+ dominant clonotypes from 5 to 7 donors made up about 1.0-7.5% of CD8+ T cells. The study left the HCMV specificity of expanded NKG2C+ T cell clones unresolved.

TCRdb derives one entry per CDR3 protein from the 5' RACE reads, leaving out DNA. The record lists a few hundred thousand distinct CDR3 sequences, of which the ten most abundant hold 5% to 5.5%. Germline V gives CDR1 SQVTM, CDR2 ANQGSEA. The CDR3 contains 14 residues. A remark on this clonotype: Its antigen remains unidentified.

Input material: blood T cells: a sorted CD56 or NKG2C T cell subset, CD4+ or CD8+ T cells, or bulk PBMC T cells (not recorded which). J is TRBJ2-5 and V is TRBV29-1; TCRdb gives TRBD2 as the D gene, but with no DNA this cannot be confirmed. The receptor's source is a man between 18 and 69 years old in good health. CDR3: CSVLLGSAGETQYF.